The text below deals with one T cell receptor beta chain. Its target is unknown. As the method for making TCR beta libraries, quantitative 5'-RACE with molecular barcodes was used. TCRdb re-called the 5' RACE reads through MiXCR, storing one row per CDR3 protein. The sample has around 150,000 distinct CDR3 sequences; 15% to 20% are singletons. The sample is drawn from a study of CD8 T cells in ankylosing spondylitis. Overall study results and limits: Disease-linked clones were found to be CD8+ and relatively rare in peripheral blood. Roughly eight highly homologous variants formed a TCR beta motif that appeared characteristic of ankylosing spondylitis blood.

This clonotype was sampled from a male donor with ankylosing spondylitis or in good health (not recorded which). The specimen sequenced was blood, either unsorted or a sorted T cell fraction (not recorded which).

CDR3 sequence (DNA): TGCAGTGCTGTTCTCATGAACACCGGGGAGCTGTTTTTT. It specifies CSAVLMNTGELFF. The chain links TRBV20-1 to TRBJ2-2; no definite D call. CDR3 length: 13 residues. Germline-derived CDR1 and CDR2 are DFQATT and SNEGSKA (reference sequence). V dropped 5 bases and J dropped 1 base, with 8 bases sitting between them.